This is a list of T cell receptor beta chains from one sample in a study of blood T cell repertoires in COVID-19. Here immunoSEQ multiplex PCR was the method, and the copy in TCRdb shows in-frame clones only, minus some. In the table there are about 410,000 clones, 89% of which are singletons. The sequencing input was peripheral blood. These receptors came from a woman in her 40s with COVID-19, enrolled during active disease. Both conserved end residues are part of each CDR3. A D gene is named only where the DNA matches it firmly. Some rows have no size entry. The others give once, few or many, or a class for an expanded clone.

D: -; length: 15; V: TRBV11-2; size: -; J: TRBJ2-3; DNA: TGTGCCAGCAGCTCATATCGGGGGAAGGCAGATACGCAGTATTTT; CDR3: CASSSYRGKADTQYF
D: -; length: 15; V: TRBV5-1; size: -; J: TRBJ2-1; DNA: TGCGCCAGCAGCTTAGGCGGGGCATCCTACAATGAGCAGTTCTTC; CDR3: CASSLGGASYNEQFF
D: TRBD1; length: 15; V: TRBV27; size: -; J: TRBJ1-6; DNA: TGTGCCAGCAACTCCCCGGGACAGGGTAATTCACCCCTCCACTTT; CDR3: CASNSPGQGNSPLHF
D: -; length: 11; V: TRBV5-5; size: few; J: TRBJ1-6; DNA: TGTGCCAGCGGCCCGTTGATGTCCCTCCACTTT; CDR3: CASGPLMSLHF
D: TRBD1; length: 16; V: TRBV27; size: -; J: TRBJ2-7; DNA: TGTGCCAGCAGTACCCCCGCCGGGACAGCAGTCTACGAGCAGTACTTC; CDR3: CASSTPAGTAVYEQYF
D: TRBD2; length: 14; V: TRBV6-2/TRBV6-3; size: -; J: TRBJ2-5; DNA: TGTGCCAGCAGTTACAGTCTAGCGGGGACCACAGTGTACTTC; CDR3: CASSYSLAGTTVYF
D: TRBD1; length: 15; V: TRBV7-3; size: -; J: TRBJ1-1; DNA: TGTGCCAGCAGCCCCTGGACAGGGGGGAACACTGAAGCTTTCTTT; CDR3: CASSPWTGGNTEAFF
D: -; length: 17; V: TRBV14; size: once; J: TRBJ2-3; DNA: TGTGCCAGCAGCCAACCTGAGGAGGGGAGCTGGGCAGATACGCAGTATTTT; CDR3: CASSQPEEGSWADTQYF
D: TRBD1; length: 16; V: TRBV6-6; size: -; J: TRBJ1-1; DNA: TGTGCCAGCAGGAAGGGACAGGGGGCCATGAACACTGAAGCTTTCTTT; CDR3: CASRKGQGAMNTEAFF
D: -; length: 19; V: TRBV5-1; size: -; J: TRBJ2-6; DNA: TGCGCCAGCAGCTTGGCCCAATTGGGGCCCCCATCTGGGGCCAACGTCCTGACTTTC; CDR3: CASSLAQLGPPSGANVLTF
D: -; length: 13; V: TRBV9; size: few; J: TRBJ1-1; DNA: TGTGCCAGCAGCGCCACGGGAGGGGCTGAAGCTTTCTTT; CDR3: CASSATGGAEAFF
D: TRBD1; length: 19; V: TRBV28; size: -; J: TRBJ1-2; DNA: TGTGCCAGCAGTCCATTCCTACCGGGACAGGGGAGTCGGCTGTATGGCTACACCTTC; CDR3: CASSPFLPGQGSRLYGYTF
D: -; length: 16; V: TRBV6-2/TRBV6-3; size: -; J: TRBJ2-1; DNA: TGTGCCAGCAGTTACAACGCGGGGCGTTTCTACAATGAGCAGTTCTTC; CDR3: CASSYNAGRFYNEQFF
D: TRBD1; length: 14; V: TRBV5-5; size: -; J: TRBJ2-7; DNA: TGTGCCAGCAGCTTGACAGGGGCCCCCTTCGAGCAGTACTTC; CDR3: CASSLTGAPFEQYF
D: TRBD2; length: 17; V: TRBV11-3; size: few; J: TRBJ2-1; DNA: TGTGCCAGCAGCCCTCGGACTAGCGGGAGTTTCAACAATGAGCAGTTCTTC; CDR3: CASSPRTSGSFNNEQFF
D: -; length: 15; V: TRBV2; size: -; J: TRBJ1-2; DNA: TGTGCCAGCAGTATCTCCGGGACAAGGAGTTATGGCTACACCTTC; CDR3: CASSISGTRSYGYTF
D: -; length: 14; V: TRBV7-2; size: -; J: TRBJ1-5; DNA: TGTGCCAGCAGCTCAGGACAGTCCAATCAGCCCCAGCATTTT; CDR3: CASSSGQSNQPQHF
D: TRBD2; length: 14; V: TRBV27; size: -; J: TRBJ2-1; DNA: TGTGCCAGCACCACCGGGACTAGCGTCGCTGAGCAGTTCTTC; CDR3: CASTTGTSVAEQFF
D: TRBD1; length: 14; V: TRBV6-2/TRBV6-3; size: -; J: TRBJ1-6; DNA: TGTGCCAGCAGTCGGACAGGGAAGGAATCACCCCTCCACTTT; CDR3: CASSRTGKESPLHF
D: -; length: 14; V: TRBV6-6; size: -; J: TRBJ1-6; DNA: TGTGCCAGCAGACCGGACAGCCCCAATTCACCCCTCCACTTT; CDR3: CASRPDSPNSPLHF
D: -; length: 14; V: TRBV7-2; size: -; J: TRBJ1-5; DNA: TGTGCCAGCAGCTTAGGGCAGGGGCAAGGGCCCCAGCATTTT; CDR3: CASSLGQGQGPQHF
D: -; length: 13; V: TRBV5-1; size: once; J: TRBJ1-4; DNA: TGCGCCAGCAAGGGGGTCCCGGCTGAAAAACTGTTTTTT; CDR3: CASKGVPAEKLFF
D: TRBD2; length: 12; V: TRBV9; size: -; J: TRBJ2-5; DNA: TGTGCCAGCAGCGTCGGGGAGGGGACCCAGTACTTC; CDR3: CASSVGEGTQYF
D: -; length: 15; V: TRBV7-8; size: once; J: TRBJ1-1; DNA: TGTGCCAGCCGACGGAGGGGCCAGGGTGGCACTGAAGCTTTCTTT; CDR3: CASRRRGQGGTEAFF
D: -; length: 13; V: TRBV5-4; size: -; J: TRBJ2-7; DNA: TGTGCCAGCAGCTTTCCGGACAGTCACGAGCAGTACTTC; CDR3: CASSFPDSHEQYF
D: -; length: 15; V: TRBV4-3; size: -; J: TRBJ1-5; DNA: TGCGCCAGCAGCCGAGCAGCAGGGAGCAATCAGCCCCAGCATTTT; CDR3: CASSRAAGSNQPQHF
D: -; length: 14; V: TRBV9; size: once; J: TRBJ1-2; DNA: TGTGCCAGCAGCGTTCCGTACAGGGACGGCGGCTACACCTTC; CDR3: CASSVPYRDGGYTF
D: -; length: 12; V: TRBV5-1; size: -; J: TRBJ1-4; DNA: TGCGCCAGCAGCCTTGACTATGAAAAACTGTTTTTT; CDR3: CASSLDYEKLFF
D: TRBD1; length: 13; V: TRBV5-6; size: -; J: TRBJ1-3; DNA: TGTGCCAGCAGCATCGCACAGGGGAACACCATATATTTT; CDR3: CASSIAQGNTIYF
D: -; length: 15; V: TRBV5-8; size: -; J: TRBJ1-5; DNA: TGTGCCAGCAGCTTGGGGAGGACGTCCTTTCAGCCCCAGCATTTT; CDR3: CASSLGRTSFQPQHF
D: TRBD1; length: 16; V: TRBV28; size: -; J: TRBJ1-5; DNA: TGTGCCAGCAGTTTCCCCATAGACAGGGTGAATCAGCCCCAGCATTTT; CDR3: CASSFPIDRVNQPQHF
D: -; length: 13; V: TRBV4-2; size: -; J: TRBJ1-2; DNA: TGTGCCAGCAGCATGGACAGAGGCTATGGCTACACCTTC; CDR3: CASSMDRGYGYTF
D: TRBD1; length: 14; V: TRBV29-1; size: -; J: TRBJ2-1; DNA: TGCAGCGTTGGGAGGGACAGGACTTACAATGAGCAGTTCTTC; CDR3: CSVGRDRTYNEQFF
D: -; length: 15; V: TRBV15; size: -; J: TRBJ2-7; DNA: TGTGCCACCAGCAGACTTCCAGGGGGGTCCTACGAGCAGTACTTC; CDR3: CATSRLPGGSYEQYF
D: TRBD1; length: 15; V: TRBV7-9; size: once; J: TRBJ2-3; DNA: TGTGCCAGCAGCTCCGGACAGGGAAGCACAGATACGCAGTATTTT; CDR3: CASSSGQGSTDTQYF
D: -; length: 17; V: TRBV28; size: once; J: TRBJ2-3; DNA: TGTGCCAGCAGCACCGTGCTGAAGGGGAGGAGCACAGATACGCAGTATTTT; CDR3: CASSTVLKGRSTDTQYF
D: -; length: 12; V: TRBV19; size: -; J: TRBJ2-1; DNA: TGTGCCAGTAGTAGCGCTAGCAGTGAGCAGTTCTTC; CDR3: CASSSASSEQFF
D: TRBD1; length: 12; V: TRBV24-1; size: -; J: TRBJ2-7; DNA: TGTGCCACGGGGGACAGGGGCAACGAGCAGTACTTC; CDR3: CATGDRGNEQYF
D: -; length: 15; V: TRBV3-1/TRBV3-2; size: -; J: TRBJ1-3; DNA: TGTGCCAGCAGCCAAGGCCAGGCCTCTGGAAACACCATATATTTT; CDR3: CASSQGQASGNTIYF
D: -; length: 14; V: TRBV20-1; size: -; J: TRBJ2-3; DNA: TGCAGTGCTAGTCGGCTAGCAGGCGCAGATACGCAGTATTTT; CDR3: CSASRLAGADTQYF
D: TRBD1; length: 14; V: TRBV6-5; size: -; J: TRBJ1-6; DNA: TGTGCCAGCAGTAGGGACAGGGCTGATTCACCCCTCCACTTT; CDR3: CASSRDRADSPLHF
D: -; length: 16; V: TRBV5-1; size: -; J: TRBJ1-2; DNA: TGCGCCAGCAGCTTTCCCCCGGGGGGGGCGAACTATGGCTACACCTTC; CDR3: CASSFPPGGANYGYTF
D: -; length: 13; V: TRBV27; size: -; J: TRBJ1-1; DNA: TGTGCCAGCATACCTCGACAGAGTGCTGAAGCTTTCTTT; CDR3: CASIPRQSAEAFF
D: -; length: 13; V: TRBV12-3/TRBV12-4; size: -; J: TRBJ2-7; DNA: TGTGCCAGCAGATCCAGGGTGCAGGACGAGCAGTACTTC; CDR3: CASRSRVQDEQYF
D: -; length: 14; V: TRBV2; size: -; J: TRBJ1-5; DNA: TGTGCCAGCAGTGCGTTCAGGGGAAATCAGCCCCAGCATTTT; CDR3: CASSAFRGNQPQHF
D: TRBD1; length: 14; V: TRBV4-2; size: -; J: TRBJ2-3; DNA: TGTGCCAGCAGAGGGACAGCCAGCACAGATACGCAGTATTTT; CDR3: CASRGTASTDTQYF
D: -; length: 18; V: TRBV19; size: -; J: TRBJ1-5; DNA: TGTGCCAGTAGTATAGGAACTCGGTGGGGAGGCAGCAATCAGCCCCAGCATTTT; CDR3: CASSIGTRWGGSNQPQHF
D: -; length: 18; V: TRBV4-3; size: -; J: TRBJ2-1; DNA: TGCGCCAGCAGCCCCCCCAGGGGGGAGCTCATTTCCTACAATGAGCAGTTCTTC; CDR3: CASSPPRGELISYNEQFF
D: -; length: 17; V: TRBV9; size: -; J: TRBJ1-5; DNA: TGTGCCAGCAGCGTAACTAAGACAGGTAATAGCAATCAGCCCCAGCATTTT; CDR3: CASSVTKTGNSNQPQHF
D: -; length: 14; V: TRBV9; size: -; J: TRBJ1-1; DNA: TGTGCCAGCAGCGTATCATCCATGAACACTGAAGCTTTCTTT; CDR3: CASSVSSMNTEAFF